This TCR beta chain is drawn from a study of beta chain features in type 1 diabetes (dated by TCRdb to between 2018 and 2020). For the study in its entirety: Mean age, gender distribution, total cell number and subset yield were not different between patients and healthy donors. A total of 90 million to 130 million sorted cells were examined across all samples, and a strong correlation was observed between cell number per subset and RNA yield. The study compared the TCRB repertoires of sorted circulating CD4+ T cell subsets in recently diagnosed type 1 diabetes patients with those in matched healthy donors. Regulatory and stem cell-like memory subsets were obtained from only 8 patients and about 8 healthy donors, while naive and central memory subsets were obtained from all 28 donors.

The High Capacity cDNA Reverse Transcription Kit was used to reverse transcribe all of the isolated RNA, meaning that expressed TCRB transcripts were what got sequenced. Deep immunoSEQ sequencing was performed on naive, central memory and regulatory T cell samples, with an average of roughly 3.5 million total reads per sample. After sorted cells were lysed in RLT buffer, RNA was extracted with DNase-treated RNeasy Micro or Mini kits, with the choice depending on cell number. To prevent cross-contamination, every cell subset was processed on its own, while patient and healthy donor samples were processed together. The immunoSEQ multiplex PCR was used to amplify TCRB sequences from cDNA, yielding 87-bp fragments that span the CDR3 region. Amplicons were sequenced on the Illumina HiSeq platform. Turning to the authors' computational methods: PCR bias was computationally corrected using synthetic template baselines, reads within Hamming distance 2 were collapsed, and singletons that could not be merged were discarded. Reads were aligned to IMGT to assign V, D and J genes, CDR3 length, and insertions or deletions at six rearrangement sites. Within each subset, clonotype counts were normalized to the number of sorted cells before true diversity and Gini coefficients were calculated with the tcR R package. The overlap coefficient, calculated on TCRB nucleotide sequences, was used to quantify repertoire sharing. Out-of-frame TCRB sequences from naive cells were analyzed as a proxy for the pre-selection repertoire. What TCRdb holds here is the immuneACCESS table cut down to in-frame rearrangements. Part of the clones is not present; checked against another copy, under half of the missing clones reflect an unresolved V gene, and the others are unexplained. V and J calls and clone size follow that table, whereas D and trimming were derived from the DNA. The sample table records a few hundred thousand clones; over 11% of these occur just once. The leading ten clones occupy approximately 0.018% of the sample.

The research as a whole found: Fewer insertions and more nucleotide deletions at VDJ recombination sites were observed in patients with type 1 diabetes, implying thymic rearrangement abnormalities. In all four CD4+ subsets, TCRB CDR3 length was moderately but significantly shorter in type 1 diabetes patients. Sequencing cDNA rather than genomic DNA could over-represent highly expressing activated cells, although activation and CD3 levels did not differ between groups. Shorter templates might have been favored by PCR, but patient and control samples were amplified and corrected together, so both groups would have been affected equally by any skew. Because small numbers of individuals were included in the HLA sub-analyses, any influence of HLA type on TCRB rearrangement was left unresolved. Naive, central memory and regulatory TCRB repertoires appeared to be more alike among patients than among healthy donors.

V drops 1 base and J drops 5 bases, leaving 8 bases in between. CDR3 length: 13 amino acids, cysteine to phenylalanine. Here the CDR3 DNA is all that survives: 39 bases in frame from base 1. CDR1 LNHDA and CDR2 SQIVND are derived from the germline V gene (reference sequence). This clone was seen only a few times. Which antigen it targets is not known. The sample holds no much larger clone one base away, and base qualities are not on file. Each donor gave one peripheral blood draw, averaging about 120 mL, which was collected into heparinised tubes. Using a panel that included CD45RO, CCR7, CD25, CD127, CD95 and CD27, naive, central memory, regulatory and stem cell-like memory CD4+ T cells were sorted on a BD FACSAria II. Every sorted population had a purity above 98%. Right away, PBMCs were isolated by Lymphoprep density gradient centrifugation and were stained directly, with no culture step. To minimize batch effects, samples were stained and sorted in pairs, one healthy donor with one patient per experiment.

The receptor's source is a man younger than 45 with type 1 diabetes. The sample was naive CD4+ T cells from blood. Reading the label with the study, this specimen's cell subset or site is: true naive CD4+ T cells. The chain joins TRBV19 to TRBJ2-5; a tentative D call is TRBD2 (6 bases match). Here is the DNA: TGTGCCAGTAGTATAGGGAGGGGCGAGACCCAGTACTTC. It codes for CASSIGRGETQYF. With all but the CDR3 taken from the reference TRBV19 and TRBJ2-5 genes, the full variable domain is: DGGITQSPKYLFRKEGQNVTLSCEQNLNHDAMYWYRQDPGQGLRLIYYSQIVNDFQKGDIAEGYSVSREKKESFPLTVTSAQKNPTAFYLCASSIGRGETQYFGPGTRLLVL.